The TCR beta chain described here comes from a study of T-cell memory formation after mild COVID-19. This clonotype was found a few times. J lost 3 bases, V lost 5 bases, and 15 bases had no gene match. Germline CDR1 SGHVS, CDR2 FQNEAQ. The CDR3 totals 17 residues. TCRdb itself ran the 5' RACE reads through MiXCR, one entry per CDR3 protein. Counted here are 350,000 to 500,000 distinct CDR3 sequences, 20% to 30% occurring once; the ten biggest clones make up over 10%. The sequence came from an adult woman who had mild COVID-19 (a few samples of this study predate the infection). Cell type and time point are not known. The sample consisted of PBMCs or a T cell subset sorted from them (not recorded which). The chain recombines TRBV7-8 with TRBJ2-7; 8 nucleotides match TRBD2. In nucleotides, the CDR3 is TGTGCCAGCAGCCCCATGGAGCGGGAGAGCTTCATCTACGAGCAGTACTTC. Its translation is CASSPMERESFIYEQYF.